This entry lists 23 T cell receptor beta chains sequenced from one sample in a study of blood T cells in healthy people across ages. PCR was performed a second time for about 7 to 11 cycles using a sample-barcoded 5' primer and a J-beta primer mix. TCRdb recomputed calls from the 5' RACE reads with MiXCR, one row per CDR3 protein. There are about 840,000 distinct CDR3 sequences in the sample; almost 30% occur only once, and roughly 10% lies in the top ten. The sample was also reused in another study, on T cells of mothers and their children.

The specimen was blood. These receptors originate from a woman aged 40 to 50 in good health.

The chain uses TRBV14 and TRBJ2-3, with 8 bases identical to TRBD2. After removal of 1 base from V and 0 bases from J, the junction contained 6 bases not matched to a gene. Germline lookup yields CDR1 SGHDN and CDR2 FVKESK. The CDR3 has 17 amino acids. In DNA form, the CDR3 reads TGTGCCAGCAGCCAAGCCAGAACTAGCGGAAGCACAGATACGCAGTATTTT. This sequence encodes CASSQARTSGSTDTQYF.

The sample holds many counts of this clonotype. This rearrangement joins TRBV12-3 or TRBV12-4 to TRBJ2-1, with D hard to call. The ends were cut back, 1 base at V and 8 bases at J, with 15 bases in the middle. This CDR3 contains 15 residues. The CDR3, as DNA: TGTGCCAGCAGTTTAGACCCACGGGTTGTAGATGAGCAGTTCTTC. It specifies CASSLDPRVVDEQFF.

This clonotype was detected ten times or more. The chain couples TRBV28 to TRBJ2-1, with a possible D match to TRBD1 (6 bases). Per the germline V gene, CDR1 is MDHEN and CDR2 is SYDVKM. This CDR3 comprises 12 residues. The germline V and J ends were trimmed by 7 bases and 10 bases, with 14 bases remaining between them. CDR3 in amino acids: CASILRGGEQFF. DNA for the CDR3: TGTGCCAGCATTCTCAGGGGTGGAGAGCAGTTCTTC. The complete variable domain, with remaining parts taken from reference TRBV28 and TRBJ2-1, reads DVKVTQSSRYLVKRTGEKVFLECVQDMDHENMFWYRQDPGLGLRLIYFSYDVKMKEKGDIPEGYSVSREKKERFSLILESASTNQTSMYLCASILRGGEQFFGPGTRLTVL.

The chain combines TRBV27 with TRBJ1-5; D is undetermined. Germline V gives CDR1 MNHEY, CDR2 SMNVEV (reference sequence). Trimming removed 6 bases from V and 5 bases from J, with 11 bases in between. The CDR3 extends over 13 amino acids. The CDR3 DNA sequence: TGTGCCAGCAGGATGACGGCCCATCAGCCCCAGCATTTT. As protein: CASRMTAHQPQHF.

Many counts were recorded for this clonotype. The chain couples TRBV20-1 to TRBJ2-1; D is uncertain. The germline CDR1 and CDR2 sequences are DFQATT and SNEGSKA (reference sequence). The V and J ends lost 3 bases and 8 bases respectively, with 11 bases between them. The CDR3 contains 12 residues. The CDR3 loop is CSARLEGHEQFF. CDR3 bases: TGCAGTGCTAGGTTGGAAGGCCATGAGCAGTTCTTC.

The genes are TRBV12-3 or TRBV12-4 and TRBJ2-2; 9 bases align to TRBD1. This CDR3 contains 12 residues. V shed 10 bases, J shed 7 bases, and the junction held 4 bases outside the gene matches. The DNA of the CDR3 is TGTGCCAACGGACAGGGGTTCGGGGAGCTGTTTTTT. Translated, it gives CANGQGFGELFF.

The chain is built from TRBV12-3 or TRBV12-4 and TRBJ2-1, with 8 positions matching TRBD1. The CDR3 length is 14 residues. V trimming: 6 bases; J trimming: 9 bases; junction bases outside the gene matches: 10. The CDR3, as DNA: TGTGCCAGCAGCCCTCGGACAGGGCAGAGTGAGCAGTTCTTC. It encodes CASSPRTGQSEQFF.

Points on this clonotype: This may come from a read error, since a much larger clone is one base off. The rearrangement links TRBV5-1 to TRBJ2-4, with 7 bases fitting TRBD1. The end of the DNA fits TRBJ2-7 better, so the J call may be wrong. This CDR3 spans 17 amino acids. Germline V CDR1 and CDR2: SGHRS, YFSETQ. CDR3 DNA sequence: TGCGCCAGCAGCTTACAGGGGAGTTTAGAGTTCTGGTACGAGCAGTACTTC. As protein: CASSLQGSLEFWYEQYF.

Only a few counts were recorded for this clonotype. The gene calls are TRBV4-3 and TRBJ1-5, with 7 bases matching TRBD1. From germline, CDR1 is LGHNA and CDR2 YSLEER. This CDR3 is built from 15 residues. Trimming removed 0 bases from V and 7 bases from J; junction bases left unmatched: 6. CDR3 sequence (DNA): TGCGCCAGCAGCCAAGATAGGGCAGGGGGGCAGCCCCAGCATTTT. Translation gives CASSQDRAGGQPQHF.

This clonotype was seen a few times. The V gene is TRBV9, the J gene TRBJ1-5, with 10 positions matching TRBD1. Germline V gene sequence: CDR1 SGDLS, CDR2 YYNGEE. J was trimmed by 5 bases and V by 7 bases; bases with no gene match: 9. The CDR3 runs to 15 residues. Here the CDR3 DNA reads TGTGCCAGCGGAAAGGGACAGGGGAGGGATCAGCCCCAGCATTTT. Translating it yields CASGKGQGRDQPQHF.

Regarding this clonotype: The junction shows a germline mismatch at one end, possibly a read error. The CDR3 sequence is CTTSRGQNYEQYF. Here the CDR3 DNA reads TGTACCACCAGCAGAGGACAGAACTACGAGCAGTACTTC. V usage is TRBV15 and J usage is TRBJ2-7; TRBD1 is a possible D gene (6 bases). In germline, CDR1 is LNHNV, CDR2 YYDKDF (reference sequence). CDR3 length: 13 residues.

This sequence joins TRBV5-1 and TRBJ1-1; no definite D call. V shed 0 bases and J shed 1 base, with 13 bases lying between them. This CDR3 spans 16 amino acids. CDR1 SGHRS and CDR2 YFSETQ come from the germline V gene. Written as DNA, the CDR3 is TGCGCCAGCAGCTTGGCCGGAGGCGAGGGGAACACTGAAGCTTTCTTT. This sequence encodes CASSLAGGEGNTEAFF.

This sequence joins TRBV5-1 and TRBJ2-3; 9 nucleotides align to TRBD1. V was pared by 0 bases and J by 4 bases, with 6 bases of the junction left unmatched. This CDR3 region has 16 residues. Looked up from germline, CDR1 is SGHRS and CDR2 is YFSETQ. The CDR3 sequence: CASSLVQGARADTQYF. DNA for the CDR3: TGCGCCAGCAGCTTGGTACAGGGGGCTAGGGCAGATACGCAGTATTTT.

The CDR3 DNA is TGTGCCAGCAGAATATCCGGGACAGGACAAGAGACCCAGTACTTC. Protein product: CASRISGTGQETQYF. This chain uses TRBV6-6 with TRBJ2-4; 8 nucleotides agree with TRBD1. The better agreement between TRBJ2-5 and the DNA end casts doubt on the J call. The CDR3 contains 15 residues. From germline, CDR1 is MNHNY and CDR2 SVGAGI (reference sequence).

This chain links TRBV28 with TRBJ1-2, with a weak D call TRBD1 (5 bases). V dropped 4 bases and J dropped 6 bases, with 15 bases sitting between them. The CDR3 is made up of 14 amino acids. The germline V gene encodes CDR1 MDHEN and CDR2 SYDVKM. For the CDR3, the DNA is TGTGCCAGCAGTTCAAACCCGGGCAGGGATGGCTACACCTTC. This encodes CASSSNPGRDGYTF.

The CDR3 coding sequence is TGTGCCAGCAGTGCAAACGTGGCCGGGACAGGGGGCTCAGAGACCCAGTACTTC. Protein sequence: CASSANVAGTGGSETQYF. The genes are TRBV2 and TRBJ2-5, with 12 positions matching TRBD1. Germline CDR1 and CDR2: SNHLY and FYNNEI. CDR3 length: 18 amino acids. V was clipped by 4 bases and J by 4 bases; unmatched bases: 13.

The V call is TRBV5-5, the J call TRBJ2-1, with TRBD2 identical over 12 bases. Germline V gene sequence: CDR1 SGHKS, CDR2 YYEKEE (reference sequence). The V gene end was trimmed by 2 bases and the J gene end by 0 bases; junction bases not matched to a gene: 9. The CDR3 has 19 amino acids. CDR3 DNA sequence: TGTGCCAGCAGCTTCTCTGGGGCTAGCGGGGGGGGCTCCTACAATGAGCAGTTCTTC. The encoded protein is CASSFSGASGGGSYNEQFF.

This clonotype appeared a few times. The chain couples TRBV12-3 or TRBV12-4 to TRBJ2-5; 7 bases are shared with TRBD2. There are 16 residues in the CDR3. The ends lost 3 bases at V and 3 bases at J; junction bases unmatched: 10. CDR3 residues: CASSLGRGRGEETQYF. The CDR3 DNA is TGTGCCAGCAGTTTGGGGAGGGGAAGAGGAGAAGAGACCCAGTACTTC.

This chain links TRBV10-3 with TRBJ1-1, with a possible D match to TRBD1 (6 bases). Trimming shortened V by 7 bases and J by 3 bases, and 12 bases separated the two germline ends. The germline V gene has CDR1 ENHRY and CDR2 SYGVKD. This CDR3 has 13 amino acids. CDR3 in DNA: TGTGCCATCAATCCCAAGGGGGACACTGAAGCTTTCTTT. Encoded protein: CAINPKGDTEAFF.

The sample holds many counts of this clonotype. The V gene is TRBV5-1, the J gene TRBJ1-1, with D uncertain. The CDR3 has 13 residues. V shed 2 bases and J shed 13 bases, with 18 bases lying between them. Germline CDR1 reads SGHRS; CDR2 reads YFSETQ. CDR3 nucleotide sequence: TGCGCCAGCAGCTTCATCGGCACGGAGGAACTTTTCTTT. Protein: CASSFIGTEELFF.

The J gene is TRBJ1-2, the V gene TRBV11-2; D remains unclear. Germline assignment: CDR1 SGHAT and CDR2 FQNNGV. V lost 1 base and J lost 3, with 9 bases in between. This CDR3 comprises 14 residues. DNA of the CDR3: TGTGCCAGCAGCTTAGTCGACGGGGACTATGGCTACACCTTC. The encoded protein is CASSLVDGDYGYTF. The complete variable domain, with remaining parts taken from reference TRBV11-2 and TRBJ1-2, reads EAGVAQSPRYKIIEKRQSVAFWCNPISGHATLYWYQQILGQGPKLLIQFQNNGVVDDSQLPKDRFSAERLKGVDSTLKIQPAKLEDSAVYLCASSLVDGDYGYTFGSGTRLTVV.

The rearrangement links TRBV15 to TRBJ2-7, with TRBD1 identical over 7 bases. The CDR3 extends over 14 amino acids. The V gene end was trimmed by 1 base and the J gene end by 5 bases; junction bases not matched to a gene: 5. Germline V gene sequence: CDR1 LNHNV, CDR2 YYDKDF (reference sequence). The CDR3 here is CATSRGGGFDEQYF. Written as DNA, the CDR3 is TGTGCCACCAGCAGAGGAGGGGGCTTCGACGAGCAGTACTTC.

CDR3 amino acids: CASSQGAGAPGNTIYF. Here the CDR3 DNA reads TGCGCCAGCAGCCAAGGGGCAGGGGCACCTGGAAACACCATATATTTT. The chain combines TRBV4-1 with TRBJ1-3, with D possibly matching TRBD1 (6 bases). From germline, CDR1 is MGHRA and CDR2 YSYEKL. CDR3 length equals 16 residues. The germline V and J ends were trimmed by 1 base and 2 bases, with 12 bases remaining between them.